The clone carrying this T cell receptor beta chain was seen repeatedly, ten times or more. Its target is not known. The sample comes from a study of T cells after yellow fever vaccination. Findings and caveats of the study: Post-booster samples contained most primary-vaccination clones (approximately 96% CD4, around 88% CD8). The bulk population could contribute abundant contaminating clonotypes to FACS-sorted repertoires.

Template switching with 5'RACE generated the TCR cDNA and added a universal primer site and UMIs. One entry per CDR3 protein results from TCRdb running MiXCR on the 5' RACE reads. The table shows approximately 160,000 distinct CDR3 sequences, with 9.3% occurring only once. The length of the CDR3 is 15 residues. CDR1 and CDR2 (germline): ENHRY, SYGVKD. J gave up 2 bases and V 6 bases, and 2 bases lay outside the gene matches. The TCR was taken from a man younger than 35 who received the YFV17D yellow fever vaccine. This material consisted of CD8+ T cells sorted from PBMCs, taken 45 days after the yellow fever booster vaccination. This chain links TRBV10-3 with TRBJ2-3, with 13 nucleotides matching TRBD2. CDR3: CAISGTSGDTDTQYF. Written as DNA, the CDR3 is TGTGCCATCAGCGGGACTAGCGGGGACACAGATACGCAGTATTTT.